This T cell receptor (beta chain) was profiled in a study of cytomegalovirus exposure and HLA in healthy donors. CDR3 length equals 15 residues. Use of 60 Vbeta and 13 Jbeta primers characterized the PCR. Assay: immunoSEQ multiplex PCR; the TCRdb copy retains only in-frame clones and omits some. Of some 120,000 clones detected, approximately 61% appear once; the ten largest clones hold roughly 1.5%. The TCR originated in a man aged 25-45 years in good health and CMV-seropositive. V and J are TRBV21-1 and TRBJ1-2; the table names TRBD1, a call not compared with the DNA. TRBV21-1 has pseudogene status. Input material: PBMCs. CDR3 amino acids: CASSAYVRGSYGYTF. The CDR3 DNA is TGTGCCAGCAGCGCATATGTCAGGGGAAGCTATGGCTACACCTTC.